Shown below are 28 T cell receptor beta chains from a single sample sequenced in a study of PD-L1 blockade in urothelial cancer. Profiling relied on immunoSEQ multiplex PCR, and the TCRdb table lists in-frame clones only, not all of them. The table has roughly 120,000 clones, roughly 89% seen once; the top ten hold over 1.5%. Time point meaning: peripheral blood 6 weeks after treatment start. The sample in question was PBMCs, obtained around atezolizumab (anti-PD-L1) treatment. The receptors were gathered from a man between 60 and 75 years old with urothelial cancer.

This CDR3 reads CASSDGSINYGYTF. In nucleotides, the CDR3 is TGCGCCAGCAGCGACGGGTCTATAAACTATGGCTACACCTTC. The chain joins TRBV5-1 to TRBJ1-2, with D unresolved. V was trimmed by 4 bases and J by 2 bases, leaving 12 bases between them. Germline lookup yields CDR1 SGHRS and CDR2 YFSETQ. The CDR3 is 14 amino acids.

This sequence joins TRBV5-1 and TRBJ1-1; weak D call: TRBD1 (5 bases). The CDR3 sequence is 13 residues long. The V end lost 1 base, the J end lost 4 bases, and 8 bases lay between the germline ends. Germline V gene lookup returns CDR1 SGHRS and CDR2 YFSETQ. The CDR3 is CASSLQGGTEAFF. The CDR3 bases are TGCGCCAGCAGCTTGCAGGGAGGCACTGAAGCTTTCTTT.

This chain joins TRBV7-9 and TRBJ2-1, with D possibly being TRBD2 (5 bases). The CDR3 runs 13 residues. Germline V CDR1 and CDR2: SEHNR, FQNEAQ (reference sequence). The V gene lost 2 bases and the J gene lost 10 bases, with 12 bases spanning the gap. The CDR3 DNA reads TGTGCCAGCAGCTTATCTGGCGGGCTGGAGCAGTTCTTC. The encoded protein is CASSLSGGLEQFF.

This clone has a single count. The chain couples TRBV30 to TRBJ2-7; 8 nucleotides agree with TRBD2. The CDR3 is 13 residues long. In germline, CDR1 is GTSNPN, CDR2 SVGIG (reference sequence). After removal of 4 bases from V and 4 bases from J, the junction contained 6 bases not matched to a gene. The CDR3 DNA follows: TGTGCCTGGATGGGGGCGGGGGGTTACGAGCAGTACTTC. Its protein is CAWMGAGGYEQYF.

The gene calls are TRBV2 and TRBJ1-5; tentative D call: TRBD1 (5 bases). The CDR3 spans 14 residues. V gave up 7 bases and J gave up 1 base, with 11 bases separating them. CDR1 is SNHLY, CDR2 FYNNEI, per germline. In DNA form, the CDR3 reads TGTGCCAGCAAAGGCAGGGCGAGCAATCAGCCCCAGCATTTT. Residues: CASKGRASNQPQHF.

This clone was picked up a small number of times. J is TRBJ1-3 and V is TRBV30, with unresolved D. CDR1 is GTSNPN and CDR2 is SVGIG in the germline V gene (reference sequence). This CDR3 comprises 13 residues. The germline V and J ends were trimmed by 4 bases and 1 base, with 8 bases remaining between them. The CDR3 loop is CAWTPRSGNTIYF. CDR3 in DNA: TGTGCCTGGACCCCTCGGTCTGGAAACACCATATATTTT.

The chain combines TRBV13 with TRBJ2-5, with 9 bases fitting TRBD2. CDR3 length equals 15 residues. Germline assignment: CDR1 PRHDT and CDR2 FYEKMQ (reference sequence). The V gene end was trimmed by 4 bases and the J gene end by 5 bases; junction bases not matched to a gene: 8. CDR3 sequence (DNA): TGTGCCAGCAGCTACCCTAGCGGGGCGGGGGAGACCCAGTACTTC. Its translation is CASSYPSGAGETQYF. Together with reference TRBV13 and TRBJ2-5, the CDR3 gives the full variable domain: AAGVIQSPRHLIKEKRETATLKCYPIPRHDTVYWYQQGPGQDPQFLISFYEKMQSDKGSIPDRFSAQQFSDYHSELNMSSLELGDSALYFCASSYPSGAGETQYFGPGTRLLVL.

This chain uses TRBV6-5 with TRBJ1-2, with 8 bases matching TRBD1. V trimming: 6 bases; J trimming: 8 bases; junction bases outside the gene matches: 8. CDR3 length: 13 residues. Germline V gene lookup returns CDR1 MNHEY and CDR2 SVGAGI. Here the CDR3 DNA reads TGTGCCAGCAGCCGCAGGGGGCAGGAAGGCTACACCTTC. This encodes CASSRRGQEGYTF.

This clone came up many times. The CDR3 nucleotides read TGCGCCAGCAGCCAAGATCCCGGCGGGGAAAAACTGTTTTTT. Amino acid sequence: CASSQDPGGEKLFF. This sequence joins TRBV4-1 and TRBJ1-4; D not resolved. V dropped 0 bases and J dropped 8 bases, with 10 bases sitting between them. The CDR3 sequence is 14 residues long. Germline assignment: CDR1 MGHRA and CDR2 YSYEKL.

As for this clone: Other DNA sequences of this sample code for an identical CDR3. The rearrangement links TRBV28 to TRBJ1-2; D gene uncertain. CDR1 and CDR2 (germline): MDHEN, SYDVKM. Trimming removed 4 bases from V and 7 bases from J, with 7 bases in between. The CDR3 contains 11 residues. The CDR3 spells CASSSPRGYTF. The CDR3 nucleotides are TGTGCCAGCAGTTCTCCGCGTGGCTACACCTTC.

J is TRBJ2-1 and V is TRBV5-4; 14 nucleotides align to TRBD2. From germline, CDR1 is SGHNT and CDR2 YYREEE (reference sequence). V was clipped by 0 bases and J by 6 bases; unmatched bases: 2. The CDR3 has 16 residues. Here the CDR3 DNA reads TGTGCCAGCAGCTTGGGTGGGACTAGCGGGAGCAATGAGCAGTTCTTC. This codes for CASSLGGTSGSNEQFF.

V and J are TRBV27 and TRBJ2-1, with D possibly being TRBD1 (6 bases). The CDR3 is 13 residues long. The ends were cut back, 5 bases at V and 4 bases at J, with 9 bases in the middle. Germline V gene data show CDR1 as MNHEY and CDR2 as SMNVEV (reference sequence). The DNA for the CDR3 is TGTGCCAGCAGTATTACAGGGTACAATGAGCAGTTCTTC. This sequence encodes CASSITGYNEQFF.

This CDR3 reads CASSSSGGRGYTF. CDR3 coding DNA: TGTGCCAGCAGCTCCTCAGGGGGTCGGGGCTACACCTTC. The rearrangement joins TRBV7-8 to TRBJ1-2, with 7 positions matching TRBD1. Germline lookup yields CDR1 SGHVS and CDR2 FQNEAQ. After removal of 4 bases from V and 8 bases from J, the junction contained 7 bases not matched to a gene. This CDR3 has 13 amino acids.

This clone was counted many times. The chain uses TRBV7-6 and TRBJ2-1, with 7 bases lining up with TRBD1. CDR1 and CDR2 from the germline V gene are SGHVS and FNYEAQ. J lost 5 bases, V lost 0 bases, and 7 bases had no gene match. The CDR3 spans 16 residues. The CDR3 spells CASSLAVGQPNNEQFF. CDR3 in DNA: TGTGCCAGCAGCTTAGCTGTGGGACAGCCCAACAATGAGCAGTTCTTC.

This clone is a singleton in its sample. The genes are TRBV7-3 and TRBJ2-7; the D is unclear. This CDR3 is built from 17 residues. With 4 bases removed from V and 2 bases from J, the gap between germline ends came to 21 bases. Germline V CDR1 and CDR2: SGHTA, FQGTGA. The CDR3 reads CASSSRAGLKNPYEQYF. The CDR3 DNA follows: TGTGCCAGCAGCTCCCGTGCAGGCTTGAAGAACCCCTACGAGCAGTACTTC.

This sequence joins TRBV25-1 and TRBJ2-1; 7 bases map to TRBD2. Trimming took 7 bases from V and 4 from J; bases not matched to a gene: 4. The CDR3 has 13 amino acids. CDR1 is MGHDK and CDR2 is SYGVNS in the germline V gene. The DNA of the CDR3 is TGTGCCAGCACCGGGGGAGGGTACAATGAGCAGTTCTTC. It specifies CASTGGGYNEQFF.

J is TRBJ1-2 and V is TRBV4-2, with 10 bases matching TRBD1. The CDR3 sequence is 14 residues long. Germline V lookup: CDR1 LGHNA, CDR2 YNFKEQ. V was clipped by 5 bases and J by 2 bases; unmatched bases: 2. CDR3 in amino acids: CASSRDRGNYGYTF. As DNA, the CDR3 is TGTGCCAGCAGCAGGGACAGGGGAAACTATGGCTACACCTTC.

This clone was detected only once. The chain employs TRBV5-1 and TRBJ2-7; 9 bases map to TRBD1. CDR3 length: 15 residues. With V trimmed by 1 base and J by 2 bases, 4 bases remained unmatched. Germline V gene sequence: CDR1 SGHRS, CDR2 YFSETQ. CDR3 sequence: CASSLSTGGPYEQYF. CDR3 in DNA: TGCGCCAGCAGCTTGTCGACAGGGGGTCCCTACGAGCAGTACTTC.

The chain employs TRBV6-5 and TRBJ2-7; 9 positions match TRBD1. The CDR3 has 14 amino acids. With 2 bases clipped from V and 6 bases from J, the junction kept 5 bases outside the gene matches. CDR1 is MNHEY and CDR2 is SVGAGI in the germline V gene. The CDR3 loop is CASSYRDRASEQYF. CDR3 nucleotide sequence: TGTGCCAGCAGTTACCGGGACAGGGCCTCCGAGCAGTACTTC.

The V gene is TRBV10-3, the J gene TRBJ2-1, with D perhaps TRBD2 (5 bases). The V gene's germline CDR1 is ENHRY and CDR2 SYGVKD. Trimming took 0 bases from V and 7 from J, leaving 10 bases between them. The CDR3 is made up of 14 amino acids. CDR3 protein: CAISESGDMNEQFF. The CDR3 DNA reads TGTGCCATCAGTGAGTCCGGGGATATGAATGAGCAGTTCTTC.

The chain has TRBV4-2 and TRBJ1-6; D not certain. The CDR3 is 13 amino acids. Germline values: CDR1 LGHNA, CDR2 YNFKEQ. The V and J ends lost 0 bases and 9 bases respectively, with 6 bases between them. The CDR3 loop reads CASSQDNGSPLHF. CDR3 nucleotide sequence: TGTGCCAGCAGCCAAGATAACGGTTCACCCCTCCACTTT.

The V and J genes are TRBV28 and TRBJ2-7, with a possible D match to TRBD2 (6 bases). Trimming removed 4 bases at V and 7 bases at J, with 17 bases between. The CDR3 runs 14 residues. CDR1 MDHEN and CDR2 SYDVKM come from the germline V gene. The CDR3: CASSSPTSAGEQYF. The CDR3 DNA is TGTGCCAGCAGTTCCCCGACGTCTGCGGGGGAGCAGTACTTC.

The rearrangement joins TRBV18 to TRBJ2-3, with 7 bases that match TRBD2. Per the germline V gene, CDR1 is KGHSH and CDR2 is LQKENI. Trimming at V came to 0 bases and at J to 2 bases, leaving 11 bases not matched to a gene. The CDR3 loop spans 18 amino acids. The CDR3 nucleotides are TGTGCCAGCTCACCACCCCTCGGGGCGGGAGATACCACAGATACGCAGTATTTT. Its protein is CASSPPLGAGDTTDTQYF.

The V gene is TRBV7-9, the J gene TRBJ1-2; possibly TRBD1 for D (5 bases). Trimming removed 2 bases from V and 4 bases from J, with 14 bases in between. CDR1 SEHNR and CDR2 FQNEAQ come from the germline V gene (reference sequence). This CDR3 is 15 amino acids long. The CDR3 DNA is TGTGCCAGCAGCTTACTGGGACTGTCTGGCTATGGCTACACCTTC. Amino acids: CASSLLGLSGYGYTF.

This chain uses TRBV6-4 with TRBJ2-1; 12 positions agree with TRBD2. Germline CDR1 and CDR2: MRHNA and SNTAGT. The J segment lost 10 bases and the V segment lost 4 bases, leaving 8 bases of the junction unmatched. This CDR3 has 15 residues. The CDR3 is CASSGLAGAHGEQFF. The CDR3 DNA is TGTGCCAGCAGTGGACTAGCGGGGGCCCATGGGGAGCAGTTCTTC.

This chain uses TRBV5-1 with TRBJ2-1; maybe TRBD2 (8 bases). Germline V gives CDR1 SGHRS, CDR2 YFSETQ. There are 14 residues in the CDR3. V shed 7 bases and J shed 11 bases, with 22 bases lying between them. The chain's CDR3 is CASGTERGSSQQFF. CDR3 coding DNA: TGCGCCAGCGGGACAGAGCGGGGGTCATCTCAGCAGTTCTTC.

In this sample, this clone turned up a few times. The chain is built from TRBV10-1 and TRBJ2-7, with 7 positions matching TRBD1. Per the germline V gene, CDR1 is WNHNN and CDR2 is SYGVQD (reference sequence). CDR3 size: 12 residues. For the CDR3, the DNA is TGCGCCAGCAGGAGGGGGCAGGCATCCTCACCGGTC. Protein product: CASRRGQASSPV.

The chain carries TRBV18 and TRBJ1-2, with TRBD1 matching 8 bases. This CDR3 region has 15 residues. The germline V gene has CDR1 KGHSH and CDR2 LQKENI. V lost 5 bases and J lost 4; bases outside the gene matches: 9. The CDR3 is CASSSLDRAFYGYTF. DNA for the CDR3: TGTGCCAGCTCATCCCTGGACAGGGCCTTCTATGGCTACACCTTC.